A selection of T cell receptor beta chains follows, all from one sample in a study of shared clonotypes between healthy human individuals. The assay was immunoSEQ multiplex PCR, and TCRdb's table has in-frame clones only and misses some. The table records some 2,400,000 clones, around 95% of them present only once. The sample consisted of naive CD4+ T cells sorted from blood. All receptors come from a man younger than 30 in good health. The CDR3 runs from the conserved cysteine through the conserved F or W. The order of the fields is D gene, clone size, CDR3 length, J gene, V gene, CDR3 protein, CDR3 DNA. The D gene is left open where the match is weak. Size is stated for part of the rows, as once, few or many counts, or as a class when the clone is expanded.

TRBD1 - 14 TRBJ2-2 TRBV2 CASGNRGHTGELFF TGTGCCAGCGGGAACAGGGGGCATACCGGGGAGCTGTTTTTT
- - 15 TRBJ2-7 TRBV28 CASSTRTGEGYEQYF TGTGCCAGCAGTACGAGAACAGGGGAGGGCTACGAGCAGTACTTC
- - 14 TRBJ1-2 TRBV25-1 CASKGDTGQGGYTF TGTGCCAGCAAGGGGGACACGGGGCAAGGTGGCTACACCTTC
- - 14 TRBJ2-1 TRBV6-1 CASTPLGKGHEQFF TGTGCCAGCACCCCTCTGGGGAAGGGCCATGAGCAGTTCTTC
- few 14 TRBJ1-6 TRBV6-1 CASSEAGYNSPLHF TGTGCCAGCAGTGAAGCGGGCTATAATTCACCCCTCCACTTT
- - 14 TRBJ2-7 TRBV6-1 CASTDFPSRYEQYF TGTGCCAGCACAGACTTTCCTAGTCGCTACGAGCAGTACTTC
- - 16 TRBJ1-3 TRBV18 CASSDGGVSSGNTIYF TGTGCCAGCTCAGACGGAGGTGTCAGCTCTGGAAACACCATATATTTT
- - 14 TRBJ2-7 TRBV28 CASSLGRPPYEQYF TGTGCCAGCAGTTTGGGACGGCCCCCCTACGAGCAGTACTTC
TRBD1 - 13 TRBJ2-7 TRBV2 CASSQQGSYEQYF TGTGCCAGCAGCCAACAGGGGTCCTACGAGCAGTACTTC
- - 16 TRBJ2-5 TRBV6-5 CASSYSTGPAQETQYF TGTGCCAGCAGTTACTCGACGGGGCCGGCCCAAGAGACCCAGTACTTC
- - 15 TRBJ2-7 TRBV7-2 CASSPTRGISYEQYF TGTGCCAGCAGCCCTACCCGCGGGATTTCCTACGAGCAGTACTTC
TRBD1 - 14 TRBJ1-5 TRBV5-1 CASSLTGDNQPQHF TGCGCCAGCAGCCTCACAGGGGACAATCAGCCCCAGCATTTT
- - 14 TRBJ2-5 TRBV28 CASSLRPRRETQYF TGTGCCAGCAGTTTACGGCCCCGAAGGGAGACCCAGTACTTC
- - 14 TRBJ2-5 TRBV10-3 CATKGRVEQETQYF TGTGCCACCAAGGGCAGGGTGGAACAAGAGACCCAGTACTTC
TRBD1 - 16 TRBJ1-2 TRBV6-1 CASSEAPGGGTYGYTF TGTGCCAGCAGTGAAGCGCCGGGAGGGGGCACCTATGGCTACACCTTC
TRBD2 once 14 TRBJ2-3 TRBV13 CASSRLAGKDTQYF TGTGCCAGCAGCCGACTAGCGGGGAAAGATACGCAGTATTTT
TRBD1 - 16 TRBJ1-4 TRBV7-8 CASSSVPGTGAEKLFF TGTGCCAGCAGCTCAGTTCCCGGGACAGGGGCTGAAAAACTGTTTTTT
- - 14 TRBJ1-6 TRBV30 CAWAQGTYNSPLHF TGTGCCTGGGCCCAGGGAACGTATAATTCACCCCTCCACTTT
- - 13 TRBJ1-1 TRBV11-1 CASSFSGDTGAFF TGTGCCAGCAGCTTCTCAGGAGACACGGGAGCTTTCTTT
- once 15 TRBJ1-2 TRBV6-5 CASSYSSGGDYGYTF TGTGCCAGCAGTTACTCCTCTGGGGGCGACTATGGCTACACCTTC
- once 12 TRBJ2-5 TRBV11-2 CASGQLQETQYF TGTGCCAGCGGACAGCTCCAAGAGACCCAGTACTTC
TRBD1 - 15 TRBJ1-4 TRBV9 CASSVGKGAGEKLFF TGTGCCAGCAGCGTAGGAAAGGGGGCCGGTGAAAAACTGTTTTTT
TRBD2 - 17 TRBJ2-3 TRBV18 CASSPKLAVMGTDTQYF TGTGCCAGCTCACCGAAACTAGCGGTTATGGGCACAGATACGCAGTATTTT
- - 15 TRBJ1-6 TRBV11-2 CASSLARTDNSPLHF TGTGCCAGCAGCTTAGCCCGGACAGATAATTCACCCCTCCACTTT
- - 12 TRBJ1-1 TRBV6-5 CASRTAGTEAFF TGTGCCAGCAGAACAGCAGGCACTGAAGCTTTCTTT
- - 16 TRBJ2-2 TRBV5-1 CASSSISRRDTGELFF TGCGCCAGCAGCTCCATCTCCAGGAGAGACACCGGGGAGCTGTTTTTT
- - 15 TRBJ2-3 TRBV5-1 CASSLPAPDTDTQYF TGCGCCAGCAGCTTGCCGGCGCCGGACACAGATACGCAGTATTTT
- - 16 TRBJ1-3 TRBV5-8 CASSLNGQPAGNTIYF TGTGCCAGCAGCTTAAATGGACAGCCCGCCGGAAACACCATATATTTT
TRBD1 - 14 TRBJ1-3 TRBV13 CASSSRDRGNTIYF TGTGCCAGCAGCTCCCGGGACAGAGGAAACACCATATATTTT
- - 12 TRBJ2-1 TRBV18 CASSLGDNEQFF TGTGCCAGCTCACTAGGCGACAATGAGCAGTTCTTC
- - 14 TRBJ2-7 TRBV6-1 CASSGADTFYEQYF TGTGCCAGCAGTGGAGCGGACACCTTTTACGAGCAGTACTTC
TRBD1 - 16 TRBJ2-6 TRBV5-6 CASSLDGTGSPNVLTF TGTGCCAGCAGCTTGGATGGGACAGGGTCCCCCAACGTCCTGACTTTC
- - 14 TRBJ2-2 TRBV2 CASSGGTNTGELFF TGTGCCAGCAGTGGCGGCACGAACACCGGGGAGCTGTTTTTT
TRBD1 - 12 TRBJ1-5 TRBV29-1 CSVGTGGQPQHF TGCAGCGTAGGGACAGGGGGTCAGCCCCAGCATTTT
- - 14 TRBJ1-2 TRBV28 CASSSTGRPYGYTF TGTGCCAGCAGTTCCACGGGGCGCCCTTATGGCTACACCTTC
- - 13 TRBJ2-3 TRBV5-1 CASSPGGFDTQYF TGCGCCAGCAGCCCTGGGGGCTTCGATACGCAGTATTTT
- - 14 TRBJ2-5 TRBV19 CASSPGHNQETQYF TGTGCCAGTAGCCCTGGACACAACCAAGAGACCCAGTACTTC
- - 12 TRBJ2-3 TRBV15 CATSREGDTQYF TGTGCCACCAGCAGAGAAGGAGATACGCAGTATTTT
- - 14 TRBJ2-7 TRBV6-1 CASMRALASYEQYF TGTGCCAGCATGAGGGCCCTAGCCTCCTACGAGCAGTACTTC
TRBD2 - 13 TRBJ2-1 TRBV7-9 CASSQPTGGEQFF TGTGCCAGCAGCCAGCCCACGGGGGGTGAGCAGTTCTTC
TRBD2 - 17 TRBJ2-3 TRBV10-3 CAISESITSGEIDTQYF TGTGCCATCAGTGAGTCGATAACTAGCGGGGAAATAGATACGCAGTATTTT
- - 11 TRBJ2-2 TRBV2 CASNWRGELFF TGTGCCAGCAATTGGCGCGGGGAGCTGTTTTTT
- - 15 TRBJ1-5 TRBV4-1 CASSQAEYSNQPQHF TGCGCCAGCAGCCAAGCCGAGTATAGCAATCAGCCCCAGCATTTT
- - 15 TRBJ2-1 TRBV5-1 CASSLGLPSYNEQFF TGCGCCAGCAGCTTGGGACTTCCCTCCTACAATGAGCAGTTCTTC
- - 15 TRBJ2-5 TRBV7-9 CASSLLESVQETQYF TGTGCCAGCAGCTTATTAGAATCAGTCCAAGAGACCCAGTACTTC
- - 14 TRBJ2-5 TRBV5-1 CASSLYGVQETQYF TGCGCCAGCAGCTTGTACGGCGTTCAAGAGACCCAGTACTTC
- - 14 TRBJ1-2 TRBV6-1 CASSAKGGIYGYTF TGTGCCAGCAGTGCGAAAGGGGGAATTTATGGCTACACCTTC
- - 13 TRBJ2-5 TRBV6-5 CASIPPGGGAQYF TGTGCCAGCATCCCCCCTGGAGGGGGGGCCCAGTACTTC
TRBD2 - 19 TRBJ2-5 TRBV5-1 CASSTPPGLAGGQKETQYF TGCGCCAGCAGCACCCCACCGGGACTAGCGGGAGGACAAAAAGAGACCCAGTACTTC
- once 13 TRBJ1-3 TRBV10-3 CAISGGPGNTIYF TGTGCCATCAGTGGGGGACCCGGAAACACCATATATTTT
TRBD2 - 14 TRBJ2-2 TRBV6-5 CASRLAGGTGELFF TGTGCCAGCAGGCTAGCGGGAGGGACCGGGGAGCTGTTTTTT
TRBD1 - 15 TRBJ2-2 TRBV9 CASSVMGQGTGELFF TGTGCCAGCAGCGTAATGGGACAGGGGACCGGGGAGCTGTTTTTT
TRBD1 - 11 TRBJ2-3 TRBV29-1 CSVVLGTVSGF TGCAGCGTCGTTCTCGGGACAGTATCCGGTTTT
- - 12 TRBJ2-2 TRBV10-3 CAITAVTGELFF TGTGCCATCACCGCGGTGACCGGGGAGCTGTTTTTT